This T cell receptor beta chain was observed in a study of patients and donors after allogeneic stem cell transplantation. TCRdb reprocessed the RT-PCR reads with MiXCR, giving one entry per CDR3 protein. The profile shows roughly 940,000 distinct CDR3 sequences, approximately 19% of them singletons. There are many counts of this clonotype. Trimming shortened V by 3 bases and J by 0 bases, and 8 bases separated the two germline ends. The CDR3 covers 14 residues. Germline-derived CDR1 and CDR2 are LGHDT and YNNKEL (reference sequence). The chain uses TRBV3-1 and TRBJ1-1, with D possibly matching TRBD1 (5 bases). The source is a human donor who was either an allogeneic HSCT recipient or a stem cell or donor lymphocyte infusion donor (not recorded which). It is not recorded whose cells these are; they may come from a transplant donor. Material: blood, either unsorted or a sorted T cell fraction (not recorded which). CDR3 coding DNA: TGTGCCAGCAGCCAGGGACTGCTGAACACTGAAGCTTTCTTT. It yields the protein CASSQGLLNTEAFF.